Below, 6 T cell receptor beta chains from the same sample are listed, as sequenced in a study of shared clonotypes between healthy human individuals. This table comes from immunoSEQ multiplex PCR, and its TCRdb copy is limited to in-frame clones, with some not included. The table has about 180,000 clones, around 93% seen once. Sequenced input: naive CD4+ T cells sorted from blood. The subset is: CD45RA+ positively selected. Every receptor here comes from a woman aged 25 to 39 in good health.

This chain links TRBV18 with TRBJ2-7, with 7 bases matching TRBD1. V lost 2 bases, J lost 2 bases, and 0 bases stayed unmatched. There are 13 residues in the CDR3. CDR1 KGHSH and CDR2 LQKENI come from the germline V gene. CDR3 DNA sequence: TGTGCCAGCTCACCAGACAGGGCCTACGAGCAGTACTTC. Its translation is CASSPDRAYEQYF.

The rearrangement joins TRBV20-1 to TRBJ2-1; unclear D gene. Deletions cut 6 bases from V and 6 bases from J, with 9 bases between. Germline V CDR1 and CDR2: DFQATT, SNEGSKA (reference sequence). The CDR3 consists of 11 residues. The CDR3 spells CSATPGNEQFF. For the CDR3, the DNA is TGCAGTGCCACACCTGGCAATGAGCAGTTCTTC.

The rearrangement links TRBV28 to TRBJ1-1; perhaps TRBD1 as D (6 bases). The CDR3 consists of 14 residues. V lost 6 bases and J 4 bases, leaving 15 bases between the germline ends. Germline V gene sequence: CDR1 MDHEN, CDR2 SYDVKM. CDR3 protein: CASSANRATTEAFF. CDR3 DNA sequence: TGTGCCAGCAGCGCTAACAGGGCTACCACTGAAGCTTTCTTT.

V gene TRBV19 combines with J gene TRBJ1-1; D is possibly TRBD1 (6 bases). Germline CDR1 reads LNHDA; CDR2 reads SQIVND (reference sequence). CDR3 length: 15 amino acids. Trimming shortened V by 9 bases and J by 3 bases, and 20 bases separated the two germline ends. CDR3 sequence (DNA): TGTGCCAGCCGACAGGAGGTACACGTCGACACTGAAGCTTTCTTT. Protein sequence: CASRQEVHVDTEAFF.

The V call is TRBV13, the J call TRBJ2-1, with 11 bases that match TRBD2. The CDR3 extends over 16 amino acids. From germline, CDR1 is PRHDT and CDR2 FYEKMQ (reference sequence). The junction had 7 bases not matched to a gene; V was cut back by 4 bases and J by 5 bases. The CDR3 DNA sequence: TGTGCCAGCAGCTACCCTAGACTAGCGGGGAACAATGAGCAGTTCTTC. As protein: CASSYPRLAGNNEQFF.

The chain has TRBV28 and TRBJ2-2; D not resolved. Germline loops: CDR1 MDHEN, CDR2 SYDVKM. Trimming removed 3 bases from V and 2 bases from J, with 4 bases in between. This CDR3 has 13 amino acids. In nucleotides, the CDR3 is TGTGCCAGCAGTTTTGACAACACCGGGGAGCTGTTTTTT. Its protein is CASSFDNTGELFF.